This TCR beta chain was identified during a study of cytomegalovirus exposure and HLA in healthy donors (dated by TCRdb to 2015 to 2018). Regarding the complete study: An earlier analysis of approximately 640 of the donors reported approximately 270 Gb of sequence data and around 120 million unique TCR beta sequences from roughly 200 million T cells. Of the 350 to 400 genotyped donors, approximately 83% fell in the genetic ancestry cluster associated with self-reported Caucasian donors. The study was designed to test whether signatures of past pathogen exposure could be identified by cataloging public T cell receptors. In a later analysis, previously published TCR beta repertoires from several hundred donors were re-analyzed and high-resolution HLA genotyping was added so that TCR occurrence patterns could be studied. Using immunosequencing, the study profiled T cell repertoires from approximately 700 subjects and related those repertoires to cytomegalovirus serostatus. All discovery cohort repertoires had been generated on a single sequencing platform. A separate validation cohort of roughly 130 different subjects was used in addition to the roughly 670-subject first cohort. HLA typing included class I and class II loci at four-digit resolution. The number of donors typed differed by locus, with roughly 629-640 for A, B, C, DRB1 and DQB1, roughly 550 for DQA1, over 600 for DPA1, and under 490 for DPB1. Because of strong linkage in the cohort, roughly five DR-DQ haplotypes were treated as single units for association and clustering. Among 398 genotyped donors of the cohort, an average of around 240,000 unique TCR beta nucleotide sequences was sequenced per donor, of which about 18% were non-productive. In a later genetic analysis, genome-wide SNP genotypes for about three fifths of the roughly 670 donors were used, and that subset was treated as a discovery cohort. To decide whether each TCR beta V gene segment behaved as functional or pseudogenic, an earlier analysis of 587 of the donors relied on high-throughput TCR beta sequencing. Roughly 290 gigabases of sequencing data and around 85 million unique TCR sequences made up an early release that covered approximately 620 HLA-typed donors. In the later analysis, no new phenotypic data were used to find candidate immune exposures; instead, reliance was placed on TCR beta sequences and their occurrence across donors. The study combined high-throughput TCR immunosequencing, statistical association of individual TCRs with disease status, and machine learning to predict cytomegalovirus infection status. Donor age, sex, ethnicity and CMV serostatus were collected together with the repertoire data. Overall study results and their limits: A later analysis reported that several top co-occurrence clusters appeared linked to parvovirus B19, influenza, CMV and Epstein-Barr virus. Specific HLA alleles were associated with roughly 17,000 TCR beta sequences at a false discovery rate of 0.05 in a later analysis. Some IMGT-functional V segments, including TRBV6-2 and TRBV6-3, could not be told apart with the 87-base-pair reads, so those segments were excluded. When HLA alleles, especially DR and DQ, strongly co-occurred, attributing TCR associations to individual alleles was difficult. Broadly in line with IMGT annotations, most TCR beta V segments showed up in productive rearrangements about 87% or about 30% of the time in an earlier analysis of some 590 of the donors. Because HLA typing was missing for some donors at each locus, association tests included only the typed subset. A cluster of highly shared sequence variants was judged likely to be a technical artifact of the sequencing pipeline. Around 16 rarely observed V segments, including chromosome 9 orphons, were excluded from the earlier analysis of about 610 of the donors because counts were too low. This cohort had only TCR beta chains sequenced, and the lack of alpha or paired-chain data limited which features could be detected. For the cohort, immune exposure information was limited to CMV serostatus. In a later analysis, TCR association rates were found to vary across HLA loci, with the most associated TCRs seen for DRB1 alleles and the fewest for HLA-C alleles. In the study, approximately 160 TCR beta chains were listed as associated with cytomegalovirus. The classifier was reported to diagnose cytomegalovirus status with high specificity and sensitivity in both the original cohort and the validation cohort. According to the authors, the approach could potentially be generalized to other disease states and immunological phenotypes. Correlated functional status among segregating V segments might reflect linkage disequilibrium, but an unknown experimental factor could not be ruled out. Compared with equally common non-associated chains, HLA-associated TCR beta chains in a later analysis were more clonally expanded and had lower generation probabilities. A later genetic analysis reported fewer N-insertions in productive TCRs among donors in an Asian-associated ancestry cluster than the 666-donor mean. According to a later analysis, most CMV-associated TCR beta chains appeared to be HLA-restricted, and the HLA associations seemed to be driven largely by CMV exposure. Across donors, most TCR sequences were observed very rarely, whereas some public TCRs were present in many individuals. A further reported finding was that TCR beta sequences accurately predicted the HLA-A and HLA-B alleles for most subjects in the first cohort. In a later genetic analysis, a missense DCLRE1C variant was associated with V-gene and J-gene trimming of TCR beta chains, and the association was replicated in an independent cohort. In vitro tests confirmed that a few of the cytomegalovirus-associated TCR beta chains recognize cytomegalovirus antigens. Sequencing depth was assumed to be roughly uniform across donors in the presence/absence analyses, though that assumption may not hold.

The cohort comprised 666 healthy bone marrow donors. All cohort members were sampled while nominally healthy, although unrecorded immune exposures were likely present. The donor was CMV seronegative and belonged to the group of 352 seronegative cohort members. Each donor provided a peripheral blood sample, and peripheral blood mononuclear cells were used for TCR beta sequencing. Genomic DNA was extracted from the blood cell samples with the Qiagen DNeasy Blood Extraction Kit. A note on this clone: There is no known antigen for this receptor. Sequence at one end of the junction differs from germline and may be a read error.

Library prep was done by the immunoSEQ multiplex PCR assay. For the multiplex PCR, a mixture combining 60 forward primers for TCR Vbeta segments and 13 reverse primers for TCR Jbeta segments was used. A multiplex PCR assay on genomic DNA amplified the CDR3 region of rearranged TCR beta genes. The Illumina HiSeq System was used to sequence the amplified TCR beta libraries as 87-base-pair reads. Under the source paper's analysis protocol: In a later analysis, tens of millions of unique TCR beta chains were counted across the 500 to 850 repertoires, and approximately 11 million of these chains were shared by at least two donors. A nearest-neighbor algorithm error-corrected the raw reads and collapsed the reads into unique sequences, merging closely related sequences to remove PCR and sequencing errors. V, D and J gene segments were assigned by aligning CDR3 sequences to IMGT reference sequences. For a sequence to be retained, at least a six-nucleotide match to both a V gene segment and a J gene segment was required. Rearrangements were classified as productive when the CDR3 lacked stop codons and remained in frame with V and J, and all other rearrangements were classified as non-productive. Following IMGT convention, CDR3 was defined as the stretch from the second conserved V-encoded cysteine up to the conserved J-encoded phenylalanine. In an earlier analysis of more than 550 of the donors, sequences lacking an unambiguous match to a single V gene segment were excluded. In an earlier analysis of approximately 560 of the donors, a V segment was called functional when productive rearrangements were above 56.7%, and segregating when the standard deviation between donors exceeded 5%. To diagnose cytomegalovirus status from the catalog of TCR beta chain sequences, a statistical classification framework was built. In a later analysis, TCR nucleotide sequences were compared against IMGT/GENE-DB human TR gene sequences so that V and J genes could be assigned. Using the TCRdist pipeline, a later analysis assigned CDR3 sequences along with most-parsimonious VDJ recombination scenarios. In a later analysis, each TCR beta chain was defined by its CDR3 amino acid sequence together with its V-gene family, and reads without a unique V-gene family were excluded. As a way to deal with suspected cross-contamination and a sequencing artifact, a later analysis dropped 450 to 700 nucleotide sequences that were highly shared and had low generation probability. For each public chain, a later analysis derived a clonal expansion index from normalized ranks of inferred template counts within each repertoire. Generation probabilities in a later analysis came from a VDJ recombination model fitted to out-of-frame rearrangements, and those results were checked against IGoR. In a later analysis, TCR-TCR, TCR-HLA and TCR-CMV co-occurrence was scored with hypergeometric tests, and a repertoire-size bias correction was applied to TCR pairs. A later analysis estimated false discovery rates by permuting HLA or CMV assignments 20 times. A later analysis grouped co-occurring TCRs with DBSCAN, adding TCRdist sequence similarity when clustering within HLA-allele-positive subsets. Repertoires with fewer than 30,000 or more than 120,000 public chains were left out of co-occurrence clustering, as were about five repertoires with anomalous nucleotide sharing. TCRdb limited this immuneACCESS table to in-frame rearrangements with V and J called. A share of clones is missing; checked studies link under half to unresolved V genes, and the rest is unexplained. V, J and clone size are taken as reported in that table, and D and trimming were inferred from the DNA itself. Within this sample are more than 95,000 clones, with around three quarters of them counted one time only. Of the sample, roughly 3.1% falls within the top ten clones.

CDR1 SGHAT and CDR2 FQNNGV are derived from the germline V gene. From the cysteine through the phenylalanine, the CDR3 covers 15 amino acids. The entry retains the CDR3 DNA only, 45 bases that are in frame from base 1. Recombination linked TRBV11-2 to TRBJ1-3, with TRBD1 tentatively as D gene (5 bases match). The sequencing sample was made of PBMCs. The TCR comes from a man under 40 in good health and CMV-seronegative. CDR3 loop: CAGSVWGGSGNTIYF. The base sequence is TGTGCCGGCAGCGTTTGGGGGGGGAGTGGAAACACCATATATTTT.